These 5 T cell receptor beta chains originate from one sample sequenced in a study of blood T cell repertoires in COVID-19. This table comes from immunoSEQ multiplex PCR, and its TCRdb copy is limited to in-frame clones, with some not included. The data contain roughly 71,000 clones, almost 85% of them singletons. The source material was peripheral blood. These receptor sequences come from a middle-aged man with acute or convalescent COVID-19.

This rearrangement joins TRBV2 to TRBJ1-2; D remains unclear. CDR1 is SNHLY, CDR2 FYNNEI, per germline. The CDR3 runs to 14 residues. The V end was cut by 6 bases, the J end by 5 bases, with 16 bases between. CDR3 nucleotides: TGTGCCAGCAGCCGGGAAGGAACGGAGTATGGCTACACCTTC. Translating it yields CASSREGTEYGYTF.

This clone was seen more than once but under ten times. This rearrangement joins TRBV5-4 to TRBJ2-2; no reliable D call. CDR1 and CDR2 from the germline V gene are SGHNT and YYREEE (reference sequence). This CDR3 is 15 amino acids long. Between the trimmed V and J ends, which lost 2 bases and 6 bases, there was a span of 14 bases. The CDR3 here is CASSLEVVEAGELFF. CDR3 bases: TGTGCCAGCAGCTTAGAGGTCGTCGAAGCCGGGGAGCTGTTTTTT.

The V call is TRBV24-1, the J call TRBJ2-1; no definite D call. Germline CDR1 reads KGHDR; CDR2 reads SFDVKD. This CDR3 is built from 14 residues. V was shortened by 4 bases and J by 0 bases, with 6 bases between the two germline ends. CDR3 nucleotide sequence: TGTGCCACCAGTGAAACGAGCTCCTACAATGAGCAGTTCTTC. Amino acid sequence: CATSETSSYNEQFF.

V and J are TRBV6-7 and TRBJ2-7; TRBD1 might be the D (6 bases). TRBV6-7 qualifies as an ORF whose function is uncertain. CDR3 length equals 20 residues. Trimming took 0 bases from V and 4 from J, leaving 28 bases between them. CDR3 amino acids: CASSYSTGTPILPPEYEQYV. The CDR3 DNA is TGTGCCAGCAGTTACTCGACCGGGACACCCATACTCCCACCTGAATACGAGCAGTACGTC.

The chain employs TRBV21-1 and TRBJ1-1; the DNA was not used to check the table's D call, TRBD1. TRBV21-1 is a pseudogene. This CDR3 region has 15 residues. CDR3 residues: CASSKAGTGDTEAFF. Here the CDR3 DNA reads TGTGCCAGCAGCAAAGCCGGGACAGGAGACACTGAAGCTTTCTTT.